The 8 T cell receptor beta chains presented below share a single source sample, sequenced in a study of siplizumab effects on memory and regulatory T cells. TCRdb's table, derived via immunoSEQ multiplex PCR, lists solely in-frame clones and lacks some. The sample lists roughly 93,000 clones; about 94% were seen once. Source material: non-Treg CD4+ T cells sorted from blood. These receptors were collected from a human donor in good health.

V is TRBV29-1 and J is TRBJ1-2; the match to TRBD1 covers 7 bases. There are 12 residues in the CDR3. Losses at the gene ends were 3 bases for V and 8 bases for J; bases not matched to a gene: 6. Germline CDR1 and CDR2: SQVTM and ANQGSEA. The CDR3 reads CSVERDSEGYTF. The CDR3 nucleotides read TGCAGCGTTGAGCGGGACAGTGAAGGCTACACCTTC.

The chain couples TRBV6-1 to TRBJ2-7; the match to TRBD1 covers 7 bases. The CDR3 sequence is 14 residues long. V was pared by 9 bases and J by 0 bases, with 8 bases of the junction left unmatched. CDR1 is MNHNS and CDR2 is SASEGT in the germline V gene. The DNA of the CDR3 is TGTGCCAGTTCGACAGGGACCAGCTCCTACGAGCAGTACTTC. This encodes CASSTGTSSYEQYF.

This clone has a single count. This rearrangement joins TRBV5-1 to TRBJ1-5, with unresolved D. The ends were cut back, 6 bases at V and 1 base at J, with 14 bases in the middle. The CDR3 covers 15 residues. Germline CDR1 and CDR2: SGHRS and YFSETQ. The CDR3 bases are TGCGCCAGCAAATCGACCGAGGGAAGCAATCAGCCCCAGCATTTT. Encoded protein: CASKSTEGSNQPQHF.

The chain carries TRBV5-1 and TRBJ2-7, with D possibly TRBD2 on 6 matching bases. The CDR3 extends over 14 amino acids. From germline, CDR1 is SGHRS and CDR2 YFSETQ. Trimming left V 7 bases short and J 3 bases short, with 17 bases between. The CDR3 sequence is CASAGGATNYEQYF. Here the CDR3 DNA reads TGCGCCAGCGCGGGCGGGGCGACTAACTACGAGCAGTACTTC.

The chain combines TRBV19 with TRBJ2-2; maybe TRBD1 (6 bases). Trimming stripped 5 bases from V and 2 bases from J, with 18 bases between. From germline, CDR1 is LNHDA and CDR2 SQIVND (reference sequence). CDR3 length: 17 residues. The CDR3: CASSSYLGTLNTGELFF. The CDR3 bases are TGTGCCAGTAGTTCTTACCTGGGGACACTAAACACCGGGGAGCTGTTTTTT. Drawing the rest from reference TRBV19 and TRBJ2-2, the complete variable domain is DGGITQSPKYLFRKEGQNVTLSCEQNLNHDAMYWYRQDPGQGLRLIYYSQIVNDFQKGDIAEGYSVSREKKESFPLTVTSAQKNPTAFYLCASSSYLGTLNTGELFFGEGSRLTVL.

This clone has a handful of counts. This CDR3 reads CASRTSPEQFF. The CDR3 DNA reads as TGTGCCAGCAGAACTAGCCCCGAGCAGTTCTTC. The rearrangement links TRBV2 to TRBJ2-1; D is perhaps TRBD2 (6 bases). CDR3 length: 11 residues. Trimming removed 6 bases from V and 10 bases from J, with 10 bases in between. Germline V gives CDR1 SNHLY, CDR2 FYNNEI.

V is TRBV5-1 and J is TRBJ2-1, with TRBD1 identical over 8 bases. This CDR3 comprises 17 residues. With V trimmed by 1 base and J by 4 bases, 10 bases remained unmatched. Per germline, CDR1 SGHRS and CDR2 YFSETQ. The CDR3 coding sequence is TGCGCCAGCAGCTTGAATTTAGTCGGGACAGGATACAATGAGCAGTTCTTC. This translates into CASSLNLVGTGYNEQFF.

For the CDR3, the DNA is TGTGCCAGCAGTGGGGTGGCTAGCGGGAGGGTCTCTGGGGCCAACGTCCTGACTTTC. It codes for CASSGVASGRVSGANVLTF. The rearrangement uses TRBV2 and TRBJ2-6; the match to TRBD2 covers 12 bases. Germline trimming cut 4 bases from V and 0 bases from J; bases unmatched to any gene: 7. Germline CDR1 reads SNHLY; CDR2 reads FYNNEI. The CDR3 covers 19 residues. The complete variable domain, with remaining parts taken from reference TRBV2 and TRBJ2-6, reads EPEVTQTPSHQVTQMGQEVILRCVPISNHLYFYWYRQILGQKVEFLVSFYNNEISEKSEIFDDQFSVERPDGSNFTLKIRSTKLEDSAMYFCASSGVASGRVSGANVLTFGAGSRLTVL.